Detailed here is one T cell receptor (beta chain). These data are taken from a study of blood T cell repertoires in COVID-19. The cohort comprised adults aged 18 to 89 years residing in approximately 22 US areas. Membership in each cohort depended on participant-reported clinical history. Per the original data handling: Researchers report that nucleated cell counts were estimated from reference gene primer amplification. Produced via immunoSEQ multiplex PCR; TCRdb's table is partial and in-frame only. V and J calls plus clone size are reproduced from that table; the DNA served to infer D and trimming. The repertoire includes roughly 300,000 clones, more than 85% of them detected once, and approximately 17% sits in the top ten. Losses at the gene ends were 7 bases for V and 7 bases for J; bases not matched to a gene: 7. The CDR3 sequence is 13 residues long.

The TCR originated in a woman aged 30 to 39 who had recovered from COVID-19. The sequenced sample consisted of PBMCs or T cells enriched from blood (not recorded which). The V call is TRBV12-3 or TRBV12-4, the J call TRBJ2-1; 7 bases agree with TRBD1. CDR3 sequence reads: CASNSGQPNEQFF. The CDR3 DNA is TGTGCCAGCAACTCGGGACAGCCAAATGAGCAGTTCTTC.